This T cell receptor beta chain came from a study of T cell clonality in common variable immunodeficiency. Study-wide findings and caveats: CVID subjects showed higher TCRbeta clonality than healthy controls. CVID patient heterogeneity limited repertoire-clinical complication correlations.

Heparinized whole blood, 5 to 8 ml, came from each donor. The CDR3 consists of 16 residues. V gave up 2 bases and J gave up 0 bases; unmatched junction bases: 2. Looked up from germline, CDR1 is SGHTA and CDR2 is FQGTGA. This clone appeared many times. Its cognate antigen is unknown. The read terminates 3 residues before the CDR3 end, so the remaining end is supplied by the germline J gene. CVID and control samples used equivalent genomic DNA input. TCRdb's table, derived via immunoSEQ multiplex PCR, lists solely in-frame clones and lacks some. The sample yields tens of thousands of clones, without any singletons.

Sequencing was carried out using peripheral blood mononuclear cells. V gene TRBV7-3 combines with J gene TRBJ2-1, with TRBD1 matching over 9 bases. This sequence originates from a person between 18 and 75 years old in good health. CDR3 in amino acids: CASSLGDRVSYNEQFF. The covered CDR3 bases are TGTGCCAGCAGCTTAGGGGACAGGGTCTCCTACAATGAG.